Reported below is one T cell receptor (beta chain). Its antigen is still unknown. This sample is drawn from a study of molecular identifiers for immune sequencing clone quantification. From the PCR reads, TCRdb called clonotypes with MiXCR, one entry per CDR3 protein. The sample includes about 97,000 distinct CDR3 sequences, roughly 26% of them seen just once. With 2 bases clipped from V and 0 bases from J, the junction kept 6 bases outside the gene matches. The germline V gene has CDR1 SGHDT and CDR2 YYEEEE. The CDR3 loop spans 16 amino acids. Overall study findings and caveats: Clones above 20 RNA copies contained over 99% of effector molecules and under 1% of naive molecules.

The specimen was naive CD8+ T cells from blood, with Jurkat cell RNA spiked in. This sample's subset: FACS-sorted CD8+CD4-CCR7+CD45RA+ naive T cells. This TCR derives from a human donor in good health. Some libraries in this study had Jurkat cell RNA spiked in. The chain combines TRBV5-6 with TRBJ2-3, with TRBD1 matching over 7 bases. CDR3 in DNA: TGTGCCAGCAGCTTCGAGGGCAGGGGGAGCACAGATACGCAGTATTTT. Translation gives CASSFEGRGSTDTQYF.